These T cell receptor beta chains were read from a single sample in a study of blood T cell repertoires in COVID-19. Libraries were prepared by immunoSEQ multiplex PCR; TCRdb keeps only in-frame clonotypes and omits some of them. The profile shows 15,000 to 20,000 clones, roughly 91% of them singletons. Sequencing was carried out using peripheral blood. The receptor source for this set is a human donor in a cohort sampled during active COVID-19. Each CDR3 is given with its conserved first and last residue. Fields, in order: V gene, J gene, D gene, clone size, CDR3 DNA, CDR3 protein. D genes are given only for firm matches. Not every row has a clone size; where given, it reads once, few, many or a size class.

v_call: TRBV29-1
j_call: TRBJ2-7
d_call: NA
clone_size: NA
cdr3_nt: TGCAGCGTTATAGGACAGACAACCTACGAGCAGTACTTC
cdr3_aa: CSVIGQTTYEQYF

v_call: TRBV29-1
j_call: TRBJ1-1
d_call: TRBD1
clone_size: NA
cdr3_nt: TGCAGCGTTACCAGACAGGGCACTAAAGCTTTCTTT
cdr3_aa: CSVTRQGTKAFF

v_call: TRBV10-3
j_call: TRBJ2-3
d_call: TRBD2
clone_size: NA
cdr3_nt: TGTGCCGCCCACACTAGCGGAGGGGGAGATACGCAGTATTTT
cdr3_aa: CAAHTSGGGDTQYF

v_call: TRBV5-5
j_call: TRBJ1-3
d_call: NA
clone_size: NA
cdr3_nt: TGTGCCAGCAGCTCCGCCCCGGGATCCTCTGGAAACACCATATATTTT
cdr3_aa: CASSSAPGSSGNTIYF

v_call: TRBV7-2
j_call: TRBJ2-2
d_call: TRBD2
clone_size: NA
cdr3_nt: TGTGCCAGCAGAGGGACTAGCGGTACCGGGGAGCTGTTTTTT
cdr3_aa: CASRGTSGTGELFF

v_call: TRBV7-2
j_call: TRBJ2-7
d_call: NA
clone_size: NA
cdr3_nt: TGTGCCAGCAGCTTAGGGGCAGGGATGGCCTACGAGCAGTACTTC
cdr3_aa: CASSLGAGMAYEQYF

v_call: TRBV6-6
j_call: TRBJ2-7
d_call: NA
clone_size: NA
cdr3_nt: TGTGCCAGCAGTCTCCGACAGGTCCCCACCCCCGGGAACGAGCAGTACTTC
cdr3_aa: CASSLRQVPTPGNEQYF

v_call: TRBV5-1
j_call: TRBJ1-6
d_call: NA
clone_size: NA
cdr3_nt: TGCGCCAGCAGCTTGGGTTCCGGTCTCGGTTCACCCCTCCACTTT
cdr3_aa: CASSLGSGLGSPLHF

v_call: TRBV30
j_call: TRBJ1-5
d_call: NA
clone_size: NA
cdr3_nt: TGTGCCTGGAGTATCGGGCAGGGTCGCAATCAGCCCCAGCATTTT
cdr3_aa: CAWSIGQGRNQPQHF

v_call: TRBV5-1
j_call: TRBJ2-2
d_call: NA
clone_size: NA
cdr3_nt: TGCGCCAGCAGCTTGGCCGTGAACACCGGGGAGCTGTTTTTT
cdr3_aa: CASSLAVNTGELFF

v_call: TRBV30
j_call: TRBJ1-4
d_call: NA
clone_size: NA
cdr3_nt: TGTGCCTGCGCCTTGACAGACTCCAGGTCGAAACTGTTTTTT
cdr3_aa: CACALTDSRSKLFF

v_call: TRBV11-2
j_call: TRBJ1-6
d_call: NA
clone_size: NA
cdr3_nt: TGTGCCAGCAGCTTAGATCGATTGCCTCAACTCCTCCACTTT
cdr3_aa: CASSLDRLPQLLHF

v_call: TRBV19
j_call: TRBJ1-1
d_call: TRBD1
clone_size: NA
cdr3_nt: TGTGCCAGTAGTATAGGAGGGACAGGCACTGAAGCTTTCTTT
cdr3_aa: CASSIGGTGTEAFF

v_call: TRBV7-2
j_call: TRBJ1-1
d_call: NA
clone_size: NA
cdr3_nt: TGTGCCAGCAGCTTGGGACAATGGAACACTGAAGCTTTCTTT
cdr3_aa: CASSLGQWNTEAFF

v_call: TRBV5-1
j_call: TRBJ2-7
d_call: TRBD2
clone_size: NA
cdr3_nt: TGCGCCAGCAGCTTGGCAGCGGGAGTCCCCGGACAGTACTTC
cdr3_aa: CASSLAAGVPGQYF

v_call: TRBV18
j_call: TRBJ1-1
d_call: NA
clone_size: NA
cdr3_nt: TGTGCCAGCTCACCACCGTTAAATAAGAACACTGAAGCTTTCTTT
cdr3_aa: CASSPPLNKNTEAFF

v_call: TRBV6-4
j_call: TRBJ2-7
d_call: NA
clone_size: NA
cdr3_nt: TGTGCCAGCAGCCGACAACTTGGTTACGAGCAGTACTTC
cdr3_aa: CASSRQLGYEQYF

v_call: TRBV6-9
j_call: TRBJ1-2
d_call: TRBD1
clone_size: NA
cdr3_nt: TGTGCCACCACTCACGGGACAGGGATCGGCTATGGCTACACCTTC
cdr3_aa: CATTHGTGIGYGYTF

v_call: TRBV4-2
j_call: TRBJ2-7
d_call: TRBD2
clone_size: NA
cdr3_nt: TGTGCCAGCAGCAGAAGGACTAGCGGTAACGAATTCTACGAGCAGTACTTC
cdr3_aa: CASSRRTSGNEFYEQYF

v_call: TRBV7-3
j_call: TRBJ2-3
d_call: NA
clone_size: NA
cdr3_nt: TGTGCCAGCAGCTCCGGCGGGACTAGCACAGATACGCAGTATTTT
cdr3_aa: CASSSGGTSTDTQYF

v_call: TRBV27
j_call: TRBJ1-2
d_call: TRBD1
clone_size: NA
cdr3_nt: TGTGCCAGCAGTTTTACGGGGACAGGGTTCCGAATTAACTATGGCTACACCTTC
cdr3_aa: CASSFTGTGFRINYGYTF

v_call: TRBV20-1
j_call: TRBJ2-3
d_call: TRBD2
clone_size: NA
cdr3_nt: TGCAGTCCTCGTGGACTAGGGCCAACAGATACGCAGTATTTT
cdr3_aa: CSPRGLGPTDTQYF

v_call: TRBV28
j_call: TRBJ1-5
d_call: NA
clone_size: NA
cdr3_nt: TGTGCCAGCAGTTTTTCCCGTCGGCAGGGCAATCAGCCCCAGCATTTT
cdr3_aa: CASSFSRRQGNQPQHF

v_call: TRBV7-9
j_call: TRBJ1-5
d_call: TRBD1
clone_size: NA
cdr3_nt: TGTGCCAGCAGCTTAGGGGGCAGGGGGCGGGGCAATCAGCCCCAGCATTTT
cdr3_aa: CASSLGGRGRGNQPQHF

v_call: TRBV20-1
j_call: TRBJ2-5
d_call: NA
clone_size: NA
cdr3_nt: TGCAGTGCTCATTCCGGGGAGACCCAGTACTTC
cdr3_aa: CSAHSGETQYF

v_call: TRBV7-2
j_call: TRBJ2-2
d_call: NA
clone_size: NA
cdr3_nt: TGTGCCAGCAGCGGACATCGACATGTCGGGGAGCTGTTTTTT
cdr3_aa: CASSGHRHVGELFF

v_call: TRBV28
j_call: TRBJ2-5
d_call: TRBD2
clone_size: NA
cdr3_nt: TGTGCCAGCAGTTTAGTACGTGCGGGCGGGAGGGCCGTTGAGACCCAGTACTTC
cdr3_aa: CASSLVRAGGRAVETQYF

v_call: TRBV7-2
j_call: TRBJ2-7
d_call: NA
clone_size: NA
cdr3_nt: TGTGCCAGCAGCTCCAGGGCGAGCTCCTACGAGCAGTACTTC
cdr3_aa: CASSSRASSYEQYF

v_call: TRBV5-1
j_call: TRBJ2-2
d_call: TRBD1
clone_size: NA
cdr3_nt: TGCGCCACTTGGACAGGGTACACCGGGGAGCTGTTTTTT
cdr3_aa: CATWTGYTGELFF

v_call: TRBV11-2
j_call: TRBJ2-1
d_call: TRBD1
clone_size: once
cdr3_nt: TGTGCCAGCAGCTGGGCGGGACAGGGTTTAAGCAATGAGCAGTTCTTC
cdr3_aa: CASSWAGQGLSNEQFF

v_call: TRBV5-1
j_call: TRBJ2-7
d_call: TRBD1
clone_size: NA
cdr3_nt: TGCGCCAGCAGCTTGGATAATACAGGGGCCAACCGCTACGAGCAGTACTTC
cdr3_aa: CASSLDNTGANRYEQYF

v_call: TRBV19
j_call: TRBJ2-2
d_call: TRBD1
clone_size: NA
cdr3_nt: TGTGCCAGTAGTATCTCTGGGACAGCGAACACCGGGGAGCTGTTTTTT
cdr3_aa: CASSISGTANTGELFF

v_call: TRBV11-1
j_call: TRBJ2-7
d_call: NA
clone_size: NA
cdr3_nt: TGTGCCAGCAGCCCCTCCTCCTACGAGCAGTACTTC
cdr3_aa: CASSPSSYEQYF

v_call: TRBV27
j_call: TRBJ1-1
d_call: NA
clone_size: few
cdr3_nt: TGTGCCAGCAGTTTAAGGGCCCTGCTGGGGGAGGGTGACACTGAAGCTTTCTTT
cdr3_aa: CASSLRALLGEGDTEAFF

v_call: TRBV28
j_call: TRBJ2-7
d_call: TRBD1
clone_size: NA
cdr3_nt: TGTGCCAGCGATGGGACAGGTTTTATCCACGAGCAGTACTTC
cdr3_aa: CASDGTGFIHEQYF

v_call: TRBV24-1
j_call: TRBJ2-2
d_call: TRBD1
clone_size: NA
cdr3_nt: TGTGCCACCGGACAGGATCAAGGTTTCCGGGAGCTGTTTTTT
cdr3_aa: CATGQDQGFRELFF

v_call: TRBV2
j_call: TRBJ2-7
d_call: TRBD1
clone_size: NA
cdr3_nt: TGTGCCAGCAGCAGGGACAGGGGTTACGAGCAGTACTTC
cdr3_aa: CASSRDRGYEQYF

v_call: TRBV19
j_call: TRBJ1-6
d_call: TRBD1
clone_size: NA
cdr3_nt: TGTGCCAGTAGTCAACAGGGGGGTAATTCACCCCTCCACTTT
cdr3_aa: CASSQQGGNSPLHF

v_call: TRBV2
j_call: TRBJ2-2
d_call: NA
clone_size: NA
cdr3_nt: TGTGCCAGCACCCCCGTCGTGGCGGAAACCGGGGAGCTGTTTTTT
cdr3_aa: CASTPVVAETGELFF

v_call: TRBV7-7
j_call: TRBJ2-5
d_call: TRBD2
clone_size: NA
cdr3_nt: TGTGCTAGCAGCCCTTGGGCTAGCGGGGGGGATCAAGAGACCCAGTACTTC
cdr3_aa: CASSPWASGGDQETQYF

v_call: TRBV19
j_call: TRBJ1-3
d_call: NA
clone_size: NA
cdr3_nt: TGTGCCAGTACGCCGAGCGCTGGAAACACCATATATTTT
cdr3_aa: CASTPSAGNTIYF

v_call: TRBV12-5
j_call: TRBJ1-2
d_call: NA
clone_size: NA
cdr3_nt: TGTGCTAGTGGTTTGGTTCCTCCAGGGTCCGACTATGGCTACACCTTC
cdr3_aa: CASGLVPPGSDYGYTF

v_call: TRBV5-4
j_call: TRBJ2-7
d_call: TRBD2
clone_size: NA
cdr3_nt: TGTGCCAGCAGCGGGGGGGTGGAGAGATCCAGCTACGAGCAGTACTTC
cdr3_aa: CASSGGVERSSYEQYF

v_call: TRBV7-9
j_call: TRBJ2-7
d_call: TRBD2
clone_size: NA
cdr3_nt: TGTGCCAGCAGCTTAGCGACTAGCGGGGGCCACTACGAGCAGTACTTC
cdr3_aa: CASSLATSGGHYEQYF

v_call: TRBV2
j_call: TRBJ1-5
d_call: TRBD1
clone_size: NA
cdr3_nt: TGTGCCAGCAGTGAGGGGACAGGGTATCAGCCCCAGCATTTT
cdr3_aa: CASSEGTGYQPQHF

v_call: TRBV12-3/TRBV12-4
j_call: TRBJ1-5
d_call: NA
clone_size: NA
cdr3_nt: TGTGCCAGCAGTTTATGGGAGAATCAGCCCCAGCATTTT
cdr3_aa: CASSLWENQPQHF

v_call: TRBV5-1
j_call: TRBJ1-6
d_call: NA
clone_size: NA
cdr3_nt: TGCGCCAGCAGCCTGGACAGCGGATCACCCCTCCACTTT
cdr3_aa: CASSLDSGSPLHF

v_call: TRBV2
j_call: TRBJ2-1
d_call: TRBD2
clone_size: NA
cdr3_nt: TGTGCCAGCCGGAGTACTAGCGGGACATCCTACAATGAGCAGTTCTTC
cdr3_aa: CASRSTSGTSYNEQFF

v_call: TRBV28
j_call: TRBJ1-4
d_call: NA
clone_size: NA
cdr3_nt: TGTGCCAGCAGGCAAGGGGGAGGGGCCCCGAGTAAACTGTTTTTT
cdr3_aa: CASRQGGGAPSKLFF

v_call: TRBV5-1
j_call: TRBJ1-3
d_call: NA
clone_size: NA
cdr3_nt: TGCGCCAGCAGCTTGGACACAGGGACTGGAAACACCATATATTTT
cdr3_aa: CASSLDTGTGNTIYF

v_call: TRBV18
j_call: TRBJ1-5
d_call: TRBD1
clone_size: NA
cdr3_nt: TGTGCCAGCTCACCCAGGGCACAGGGGGATAGCAATCAGCCCCAGCATTTT
cdr3_aa: CASSPRAQGDSNQPQHF

v_call: TRBV14
j_call: TRBJ2-1
d_call: TRBD1
clone_size: NA
cdr3_nt: TGTGCCAGCAGCCATGCCCCGGGACAGGGCTCCTACAATGAGCAGTTCTTC
cdr3_aa: CASSHAPGQGSYNEQFF

v_call: TRBV24-1
j_call: TRBJ2-3
d_call: TRBD2
clone_size: NA
cdr3_nt: TGTGCCACCAGTCCGGGACTAGCGGGAGGAGGTTACACAGATACGCAGTATTTT
cdr3_aa: CATSPGLAGGGYTDTQYF

v_call: TRBV7-9
j_call: TRBJ2-7
d_call: NA
clone_size: NA
cdr3_nt: TGTGCCAGCAGCCTGGGGCAGCAAAACGAGCAGTACTTC
cdr3_aa: CASSLGQQNEQYF

v_call: TRBV10-3
j_call: TRBJ2-7
d_call: TRBD1
clone_size: NA
cdr3_nt: TGTGCCATCAGGACAGGGGGCCCGGAAAGCGGCTCCTACGAGCAGTACTTC
cdr3_aa: CAIRTGGPESGSYEQYF

v_call: TRBV7-3
j_call: TRBJ2-2
d_call: NA
clone_size: NA
cdr3_nt: TGTGCCAGCAGCTTAAAAGTGGGAGCCTCCGGGGAGCTGTTTTTT
cdr3_aa: CASSLKVGASGELFF

v_call: TRBV7-3
j_call: TRBJ2-2
d_call: NA
clone_size: NA
cdr3_nt: TGTGCCAGCACCGAGAGGAGGAACACCGGGGAGCTGTTTTTT
cdr3_aa: CASTERRNTGELFF